This TCR beta chain was identified during a study of blood T cell repertoires in COVID-19. Study summary: Acute and convalescent COVID-19 samples came from the United States, Italy and Spain. Sources were T cells, B-cell-depleted T cells, or PBMCs; the material itself was cDNA or gDNA.

Original data processing: Amplification of reference gene primers provided the estimated nucleated cell counts. The assay was immunoSEQ multiplex PCR, and TCRdb's table has in-frame clones only and misses some. V, J and clone size are taken as reported in that table, and D and trimming were inferred from the DNA itself. The sample shows around 58,000 clones, approximately 82% of them seen only once. J was trimmed by 3 bases and V by 11 bases; bases with no gene match: 6. Germline values: CDR1 MNHNY, CDR2 SVGAGI (reference sequence). The CDR3 extends over 13 amino acids. This clonotype was sampled from a human donor in a cohort sampled during active COVID-19. The genes are TRBV6-6 and TRBJ2-7; 11 positions match TRBD2. Material for sequencing was peripheral blood. CDR3 protein: CASRTSGFYEQYF. In nucleotides, the CDR3 is TGTGCCTCTCGGACTAGCGGGTTCTACGAGCAGTACTTC.